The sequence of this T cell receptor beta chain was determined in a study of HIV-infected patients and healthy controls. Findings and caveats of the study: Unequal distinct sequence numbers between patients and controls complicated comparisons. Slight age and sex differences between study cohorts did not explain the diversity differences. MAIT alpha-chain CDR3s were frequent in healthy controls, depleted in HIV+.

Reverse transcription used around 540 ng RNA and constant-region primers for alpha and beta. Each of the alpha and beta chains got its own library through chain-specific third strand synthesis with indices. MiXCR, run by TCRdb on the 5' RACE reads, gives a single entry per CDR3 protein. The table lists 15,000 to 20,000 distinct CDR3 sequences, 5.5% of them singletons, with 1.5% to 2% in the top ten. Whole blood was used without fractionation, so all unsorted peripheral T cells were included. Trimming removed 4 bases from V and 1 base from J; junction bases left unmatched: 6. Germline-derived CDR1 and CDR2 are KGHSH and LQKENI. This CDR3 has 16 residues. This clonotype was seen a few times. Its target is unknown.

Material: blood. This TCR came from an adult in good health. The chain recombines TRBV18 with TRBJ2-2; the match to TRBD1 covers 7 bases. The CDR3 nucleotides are TGTGCCAGCTCACGCCCGGGACAGCGGAACACCGGGGAGCTGTTTTTT. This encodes CASSRPGQRNTGELFF.